A selection of T cell receptor beta chains follows, all from one sample in a study of Ad26.COV2.S vaccination and SARS-CoV-2 variants. Profiled with immunoSEQ multiplex PCR; TCRdb holds only in-frame clones, not every one. The sample has approximately 140,000 clones, roughly 90% seen once. The sequencing used peripheral blood, collected after recovery from COVID-19. The receptors were sampled from a human donor who had recovered from COVID-19. The CDR3 runs from the conserved cysteine through the conserved F or W. A D gene is named only where the DNA matches it firmly. Where a row states a size, it is once, few, many or the class of an expanded clone; other rows omit it.

CDR3aa | CDR3nt | j_gene | d_gene | abundance | v_gene
CASSSRDIILSTSPLHF | TGTGCCAGCAGCTCACGGGACATTATATTGTCTACTTCACCCCTCCACTTT | TRBJ1-6 | - | - | TRBV5-8
CASSLTQGGYTF | TGTGCCAGCAGCCTAACCCAGGGGGGCTACACCTTC | TRBJ1-2 | - | - | TRBV7-2
CASSSKPIDTEAFF | TGTGCCAGCTCATCGAAACCGATAGACACTGAAGCTTTCTTT | TRBJ1-1 | - | - | TRBV18
CASSLEPAGGLEQFF | TGTGCCAGCAGCTTAGAACCAGCGGGGGGCCTTGAGCAGTTCTTC | TRBJ2-1 | TRBD2 | - | TRBV7-6
CASSNPGQGNYGYTF | TGTGCCAGTAGTAATCCAGGACAGGGGAACTATGGCTACACCTTC | TRBJ1-2 | TRBD1 | - | TRBV19
CASSQEGSRTDTQYF | TGCGCCAGCAGCCAAGAGGGCTCCCGCACAGATACGCAGTATTTT | TRBJ2-3 | - | - | TRBV4-3
CASSVAGKNTEAFF | TGCGCCAGCAGTGTAGCAGGGAAGAACACTGAAGCTTTCTTT | TRBJ1-1 | - | - | TRBV10-2
CASSVNTGELFF | TGTGCCAGCAGCGTAAACACCGGGGAGCTGTTTTTT | TRBJ2-2 | - | - | TRBV9
CASTPGPRGGDTEAFF | TGCGCCAGCACCCCTGGGCCAAGGGGGGGGGACACTGAAGCTTTCTTT | TRBJ1-1 | - | - | TRBV5-1
CATTSGGQPQHF | TGTGCCACGACATCGGGAGGTCAGCCCCAGCATTTT | TRBJ1-5 | - | - | TRBV19
CASSFLGEDTDTQYF | TGTGCCAGCAGCTTTTTGGGGGAGGACACAGATACGCAGTATTTT | TRBJ2-3 | - | - | TRBV5-6
CASSLGWGPGTDTQYF | TGCGCCAGCAGCTTGGGATGGGGCCCAGGAACAGATACGCAGTATTTT | TRBJ2-3 | - | - | TRBV5-1
CASSHASGGRSDTQYF | TGCGCCAGCAGCCATGCTAGCGGGGGCAGGTCAGATACGCAGTATTTT | TRBJ2-3 | TRBD2 | - | TRBV4-3
CASTPGTGEGETQYF | TGTGCCAGCACCCCCGGGACAGGGGAAGGGGAGACCCAGTACTTC | TRBJ2-5 | TRBD1 | - | TRBV9
CASSFSGGAADTQYF | TGTGCCAGCAGCTTTAGCGGGGGGGCCGCAGATACGCAGTATTTT | TRBJ2-3 | TRBD2 | - | TRBV7-8
CASSLAQVWANVLTF | TGTGCCAGCAGCTTGGCCCAGGTATGGGCCAACGTCCTGACTTTC | TRBJ2-6 | - | - | TRBV5-6
CASSLWGQGAEGNTIYF | TGTGCCAGCAGTTTATGGGGGCAGGGGGCTGAAGGAAACACCATATATTTT | TRBJ1-3 | TRBD1 | - | TRBV28
CSASAGVAFF | TGCAGTGCTAGCGCAGGGGTAGCTTTCTTT | TRBJ1-1 | - | - | TRBV20-1
CATTESAGELFF | TGTGCCACCACCGAATCGGCCGGGGAGCTGTTTTTT | TRBJ2-2 | - | once | TRBV28
CASSLSQLGLAPGQYF | TGTGCCAGCAGTTTATCCCAACTCGGACTGGCCCCAGGGCAGTACTTC | TRBJ2-7 | - | - | TRBV28
CASSPYGPSTDTQYF | TGTGCCAGCAGCCCCTACGGGCCCAGCACAGATACGCAGTATTTT | TRBJ2-3 | - | - | TRBV3-1/TRBV3-2
CSASDWQSSYNEQFF | TGCAGTGCTAGTGACTGGCAAAGCTCCTACAATGAGCAGTTCTTC | TRBJ2-1 | - | once | TRBV20-1
CASSERFSSNSPLHF | TGTGCCAGCAGTGAAAGGTTCTCGTCGAATTCACCCCTCCACTTT | TRBJ1-6 | - | - | TRBV2
CASSQEGTGGQETQYF | TGCGCCAGCAGCCAAGAAGGGACAGGGGGCCAAGAGACCCAGTACTTC | TRBJ2-5 | TRBD1 | - | TRBV4-1
CASSPQGQGRAYEQYF | TGTGCCAGCTCACCACAGGGGCAGGGCAGGGCCTACGAGCAGTACTTC | TRBJ2-7 | - | - | TRBV18